Given below is one T cell receptor (beta chain) in context. Naive CD8 cells comprised CD45RO-negative, CCR7-positively selected cells, excluding terminally differentiated effector memory CD45RA+ cells. CDR1 is MNHEY and CDR2 is SMNVEV in the germline V gene (reference sequence). Trimming took 6 bases from V and 1 from J; bases not matched to a gene: 14. The CDR3 has 17 residues. This sample was taken from a study of shared clonotypes between healthy human individuals. Clones were read by immunoSEQ multiplex PCR, and TCRdb kept only the in-frame ones, dropping some. The sample has 1.5 million to 2.5 million clones, approximately 95% seen once.

The chain joins TRBV27 to TRBJ2-7, with TRBD1 identical over 8 bases. The TCR sequence derives from a man aged 18 to 30 in good health. Input material: naive CD8+ T cells sorted from blood. As DNA, the CDR3 is TGTGCCAGCAGGATTTACAGGGGGTTAGGAGGGTCCTACGAGCAGTACTTC. It yields the protein CASRIYRGLGGSYEQYF.